Listed below are T cell receptor beta chains from one sample, sequenced in a study of molecular identifiers for immune sequencing clone quantification. TCRdb passed the PCR reads through MiXCR, listing each CDR3 protein once. This table holds just under 650,000 distinct CDR3 sequences, roughly 21% found once. Sequenced sample: naive CD8+ T cells from blood, with Jurkat cell RNA spiked in. The receptors here all came from a human donor in good health. Some libraries in this study had Jurkat cell RNA spiked in. Each CDR3 is given with its conserved first and last residue. A D gene is named only where the DNA matches it firmly. Rows may omit the clone size; those that give it use once, few, many or a size class.

d_call	cdr3_length	v_call	clone_size	j_call	cdr3_aa	cdr3_nt
.	15	TRBV12-3/TRBV12-4	many	TRBJ2-3	CASSSGDKSTDTQYF	TGTGCCAGCAGTTCTGGAGACAAAAGCACAGATACGCAGTATTTT
.	14	TRBV20-1	many	TRBJ1-2	CSATGTAPTYGYTF	TGCAGTGCAACTGGAACCGCCCCGACCTATGGCTACACCTTC
.	14	TRBV12-3/TRBV12-4	.	TRBJ2-5	CASSYSGVRETQYF	TGTGCCAGCAGTTATTCAGGGGTGAGAGAGACCCAGTACTTC
TRBD1	14	TRBV4-3	.	TRBJ1-1	CASSERTGVGEAFF	TGCGCCAGCAGCGAACGGACAGGGGTTGGGGAAGCTTTCTTT
.	19	TRBV23-1	many	TRBJ2-6	CASSQSSAQGSSGANVLTF	TGCGCCAGCAGTCAATCGTCGGCCCAGGGTTCGTCTGGGGCCAACGTCCTGACTTTC
.	16	TRBV20-1	many	TRBJ1-4	CSASRGGFATNEKLFF	TGCAGTGCATCTAGGGGGGGCTTTGCAACTAATGAAAAACTGTTTTTT
.	13	TRBV7-8	.	TRBJ1-4	CASSLSGREKLFF	TGTGCCAGCAGCTTATCCGGGAGGGAAAAACTGTTTTTT
.	16	TRBV14	many	TRBJ2-3	CASSQVDMEVSDTQYF	TGTGCCAGCAGCCAAGTCGACATGGAGGTTTCAGATACGCAGTATTTT
TRBD1	15	TRBV4-2	few	TRBJ1-2	CASSQAGGFGDGYTF	TGTGCCAGCAGCCAGGCAGGGGGATTCGGCGATGGCTACACCTTC
TRBD2	18	TRBV28	many	TRBJ2-2	CASSLRLAGASGSGELFF	TGTGCCAGCAGTTTACGGCTAGCGGGAGCATCAGGGTCCGGGGAGCTGTTTTTT
.	16	TRBV6-5	.	TRBJ2-7	CASSYSDGFRRGEQYF	TGTGCCAGCAGTTACTCAGACGGGTTTAGGAGGGGGGAGCAGTACTTC
TRBD1	13	TRBV7-9	many	TRBJ1-1	CASSFGDRTEAFF	TGTGCCAGCAGCTTTGGGGACAGAACTGAAGCTTTCTTT
.	14	TRBV30	.	TRBJ2-1	CAWSAGWGANEQFF	TGTGCCTGGAGCGCCGGGTGGGGGGCTAATGAGCAGTTCTTC
.	14	TRBV7-9	.	TRBJ2-7	CASSLAETGYEQYF	TGTGCCAGCAGCTTAGCGGAGACGGGCTACGAGCAGTACTTC
.	13	TRBV5-4	many	TRBJ1-1	CASSPRLNTEAFF	TGTGCCAGCAGTCCCAGGCTTAACACTGAAGCTTTCTTT
TRBD1	14	TRBV25-1	many	TRBJ2-7	CASSDPDRGYEQYF	TGTGCCAGCAGTGACCCGGACAGGGGCTACGAGCAGTACTTC
.	13	TRBV10-3	many	TRBJ1-1	CAIRDFDSAEAFF	TGTGCCATCAGGGACTTCGATTCGGCTGAAGCTTTCTTT
TRBD1	13	TRBV7-9	.	TRBJ2-7	CASSLRDRYRQYF	TGTGCCAGCAGCTTAAGGGACAGGTACAGGCAGTACTTC
TRBD2	17	TRBV28	many	TRBJ2-7	CASSGTSGSSPAYEQYF	TGTGCCAGCAGTGGGACTAGCGGATCCTCCCCTGCTTACGAGCAGTACTTC
.	13	TRBV10-1	many	TRBJ1-1	CASSGGLNTEAFF	TGCGCCAGCAGTGGTGGGTTGAACACTGAAGCTTTCTTT
TRBD2	15	TRBV9	.	TRBJ2-3	CASSETSGGPDTQYF	TGTGCCAGCAGTGAGACTAGCGGGGGGCCAGATACGCAGTATTTT
.	12	TRBV4-1	many	TRBJ1-4	CASSHVQGGLFF	TGCGCCAGCAGCCACGTTCAGGGTGGACTGTTTTTT
.	15	TRBV19	many	TRBJ1-5	CASSMGPTLNQPQHF	TGTGCCAGTAGTATGGGTCCGACGCTTAATCAGCCCCAGCATTTT
.	14	TRBV28	few	TRBJ1-5	CASSDRLSNQPQHF	TGTGCCAGCAGCGACAGGCTTAGCAATCAGCCCCAGCATTTT
TRBD1	13	TRBV9	.	TRBJ2-5	CASNTGDGEAQYF	TGTGCCAGCAACACAGGGGACGGAGAGGCCCAGTACTTC
.	14	TRBV20-1	few	TRBJ1-1	CSARDSREDTEAFF	TGCAGTGCTAGAGATTCCAGGGAGGACACTGAAGCTTTCTTT
.	15	TRBV15	few	TRBJ2-6	CATSLDLSGANVLTF	TGTGCCACCAGTCTGGACCTCTCTGGGGCCAACGTCCTGACTTTC
TRBD2	18	TRBV5-6	many	TRBJ2-3	CASSLGPMAAGETDTQYF	TGTGCCAGCAGCTTGGGCCCAATGGCAGCGGGGGAGACAGATACGCAGTATTTT
TRBD2	17	TRBV7-8	many	TRBJ2-3	CASITGVAGGTTDTQYF	TGTGCCAGCATCACGGGGGTGGCGGGGGGTACCACAGATACGCAGTATTTT
.	14	TRBV27	many	TRBJ1-6	CASSLSWGDSPLHF	TGTGCCAGCAGTTTATCGTGGGGTGATTCACCCCTCCACTTT
.	14	TRBV30	many	TRBJ2-3	CAWSGLPSTDTQYF	TGTGCCTGGAGTGGGCTTCCAAGCACAGATACGCAGTATTTT
.	15	TRBV21-1	.	TRBJ2-7	CASSKKGLGAYEQYF	TGTGCCAGCAGCAAAAAGGGGTTGGGGGCCTACGAGCAGTACTTC
.	15	TRBV4-1	many	TRBJ2-6	CASRQQGAGANVLTF	TGCGCCAGCAGACAACAGGGAGCTGGGGCCAACGTCCTGACTTTC
TRBD1	15	TRBV30	many	TRBJ2-1	CAWSVGAGGRDEQFF	TGTGCCTGGAGTGTAGGGGCAGGGGGTCGGGATGAGCAGTTCTTC
TRBD1	14	TRBV7-6	many	TRBJ1-3	CASSETGSGNTIYF	TGTGCCAGCAGCGAGACAGGGTCCGGAAACACCATATATTTT
TRBD2	14	TRBV28	many	TRBJ2-3	CASTRTSLADTQYF	TGTGCCAGCACGAGGACTAGCTTGGCAGATACGCAGTATTTT
.	15	TRBV7-9	many	TRBJ2-7	CASSPFGGLSYEQYF	TGTGCCAGCAGCCCGTTTGGTGGGCTCTCCTACGAGCAGTACTTC
.	14	TRBV10-3	many	TRBJ2-5	CAIRESGIEETQYF	TGTGCCATCAGAGAGTCGGGAATCGAGGAGACCCAGTACTTC
.	12	TRBV19	once	TRBJ2-1	CASPVDYNEQFF	TGTGCCTCCCCGGTGGACTACAATGAGCAGTTCTTC
TRBD2	16	TRBV15	.	TRBJ2-1	CATSALAGVEDNERFF	TGTGCCACCAGCGCCTTAGCGGGAGTAGAGGACAATGAGCGGTTCTTC
.	12	TRBV9	many	TRBJ2-3	CASASATDTQYF	TGTGCCAGCGCTAGCGCCACAGATACGCAGTATTTT
.	13	TRBV27	.	TRBJ2-7	CASSLGVDYEQYF	TGTGCCAGCAGTTTAGGCGTAGACTACGAGCAGTACTTC
.	10	TRBV19	few	TRBJ1-1	CASGVSEAFF	TGTGCCAGTGGAGTGTCTGAAGCTTTCTTT
.	14	TRBV21-1	many	TRBJ2-5	CASSKVVRTETQYF	TGTGCCAGCAGCAAAGTTGTGAGGACAGAGACCCAGTACTTC
.	13	TRBV27	.	TRBJ2-2	CASLGHNTGELFF	TGTGCCAGCTTAGGACATAACACCGGGGAGCTGTTTTTT